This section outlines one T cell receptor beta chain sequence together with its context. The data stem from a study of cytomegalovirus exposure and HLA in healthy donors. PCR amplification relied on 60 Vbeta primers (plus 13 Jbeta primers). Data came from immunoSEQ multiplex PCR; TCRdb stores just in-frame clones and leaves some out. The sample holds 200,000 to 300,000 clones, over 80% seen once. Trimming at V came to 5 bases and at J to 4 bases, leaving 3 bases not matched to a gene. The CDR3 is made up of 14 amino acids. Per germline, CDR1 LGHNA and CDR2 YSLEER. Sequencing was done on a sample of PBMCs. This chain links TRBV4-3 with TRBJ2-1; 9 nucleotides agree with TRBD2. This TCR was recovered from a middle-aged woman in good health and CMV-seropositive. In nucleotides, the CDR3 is TGCGCCAGCAGCGTAGCGGGAGTATACAATGAGCAGTTCTTC. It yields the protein CASSVAGVYNEQFF.